A single sample gave rise to the 19 T cell receptor beta chains below, sequenced in a study of response to subunit inactivated influenza vaccine (dated 2018 in TCRdb). The library was produced with RT-PCR. TCRdb shows the sequencer as Illumina HiSeq 2500. TCRdb cleaned the public reads at Q25 with fastp, built clones with MiXCR and kept in-frame beta chains. Under each unique CDR3 protein, matching rows form one entry showing the most common genes and DNA. Within this sample are under 550,000 distinct CDR3 sequences, with approximately 7.2% of them counted one time only. The ten largest make up less than 15% of the sample. Sequencing was performed on PBMCs from blood, taken 23 months after vaccination. Receptors originate from a man between 45 and 75 years old who received an inactivated influenza vaccine. Donor details come from another sample of the same person, matched by shared clones.

The J gene is TRBJ2-7, the V gene TRBV6-2 or TRBV6-3, with 7 bases that match TRBD2. Germline V gene sequence: CDR1 MNHEY, CDR2 SVGEGT. With 7 bases clipped from V and 3 bases from J, the junction kept 9 bases outside the gene matches. This CDR3 comprises 14 residues. The DNA of the CDR3 is TGTGCCAGCACCGACTCGGGACTAATCTACGAGCAGTACTTC. As protein: CASTDSGLIYEQYF.

The J gene is TRBJ2-7, the V gene TRBV20-1, with TRBD2 matching 11 bases. In germline, CDR1 is DFQATT, CDR2 SNEGSKA (reference sequence). The CDR3 loop spans 15 amino acids. After removal of 1 base from V and 3 bases from J, the junction contained 5 bases not matched to a gene. The CDR3 DNA is TGCAGTGCTAGAGGGGGACTAGCGGAGTACTACGAGCAGTACTTC. This translates into CSARGGLAEYYEQYF.

The gene calls are TRBV11-1 and TRBJ2-5; 9 bases line up with TRBD2. The CDR3 has 15 residues. J was trimmed by 3 bases and V by 2 bases; bases with no gene match: 4. CDR1 is SGHAT and CDR2 is FQDESV in the germline V gene (reference sequence). The CDR3 region has the DNA TGTGCCAGCAGCTTACTAGCGGGGATAAAAGAGACCCAGTACTTC. Encoded protein: CASSLLAGIKETQYF.

The chain has TRBV4-1 and TRBJ1-5; perhaps TRBD1 as D (6 bases). V was trimmed by 1 base and J by 4 bases, leaving 20 bases between them. The CDR3 is 18 residues long. Looked up from germline, CDR1 is MGHRA and CDR2 is YSYEKL. DNA of the CDR3: TGCGCCAGCAGCCAAGTACTCGGGGGCATTACCATGAATCAGCCCCAGCATTTT. Amino acids: CASSQVLGGITMNQPQHF.

Ten or more counts support this clonotype. V usage is TRBV29-1 and J usage is TRBJ2-7, with TRBD1 matching over 9 bases. Looked up from germline, CDR1 is SQVTM and CDR2 is ANQGSEA. The J segment lost 2 bases and the V segment lost 4 bases, leaving 3 bases of the junction unmatched. The CDR3 is 13 amino acids. Written as DNA, the CDR3 is TGCAGCGTTGCGGGACAGGGTACCTACGAGCAGTACTTC. It yields the protein CSVAGQGTYEQYF.

The V call is TRBV6-2 or TRBV6-3, the J call TRBJ1-5; the D gene is possibly TRBD1 (6 bases). Trimming stripped 2 bases from V and 3 bases from J, with 11 bases between. This CDR3 is 15 amino acids long. Germline V gene sequence: CDR1 MNHEY, CDR2 SVGEGT. CDR3: CASSYGGGPNQPQHF. CDR3 nucleotides: TGTGCCAGCAGTTACGGCGGGGGGCCCAATCAGCCCCAGCATTTT.

The chain couples TRBV7-2 to TRBJ2-3; 7 bases agree with TRBD2. This CDR3 has 16 amino acids. The V gene's germline CDR1 is SGHTA and CDR2 FQGNSA. J was trimmed by 5 bases and V by 0 bases; bases with no gene match: 8. The CDR3 loop reads CASSLAGRPRGDTQYF. In DNA form, the CDR3 reads TGTGCCAGCAGCTTAGCCGGGAGGCCTAGGGGAGATACGCAGTATTTT.

The chain has TRBV20-1 and TRBJ2-3; a possible D gene is TRBD2 (7 bases). The germline V gene encodes CDR1 DFQATT and CDR2 SNEGSKA (reference sequence). Trimming cost V 0 bases and J 2 bases, with 12 bases left between them. The CDR3 is 15 residues long. The CDR3 loop is CSARDGGGDTDTQYF. CDR3 in DNA: TGCAGTGCTAGAGATGGCGGGGGCGACACAGATACGCAGTATTTT.

This clonotype came up many times. The V and J genes are TRBV6-6 and TRBJ1-1, with D perhaps TRBD1 (5 bases). In germline, CDR1 is MNHNY, CDR2 SVGAGI (reference sequence). Between the trimmed V and J ends, which lost 1 base and 6 bases, there was a span of 9 bases. This CDR3 region has 13 residues. The CDR3 here is CASSYWGYSEAFF. In DNA form, the CDR3 reads TGTGCCAGCAGTTACTGGGGGTACTCTGAAGCTTTCTTT.

This clonotype was found many times. This chain links TRBV20-1 with TRBJ2-5; possible D gene TRBD1, 6 bases. Germline V gives CDR1 DFQATT, CDR2 SNEGSKA (reference sequence). The CDR3 sequence is 13 residues long. Trimming removed 7 bases at V and 5 bases at J, with 17 bases between. As DNA, the CDR3 is TGCAGTGAGAGAGAACAGGGTTGGGAGACCCAGTACTTC. Translation: CSEREQGWETQYF.

This clonotype was counted ten times or more. The V call is TRBV7-9, the J call TRBJ2-3; 7 nucleotides match TRBD1. The CDR3 has 13 residues. V was clipped by 4 bases and J by 4 bases; unmatched bases: 2. Germline CDR1 and CDR2: SEHNR and FQNEAQ (reference sequence). The CDR3 DNA is TGTGCCAGCAGCTCGCAGGGGGCAGATACGCAGTATTTT. Encoded protein: CASSSQGADTQYF.

A word on this clonotype: At one of its ends the junction is not consistent with the germline gene, which may arise from a read error. The chain has TRBV2 and TRBJ2-1; 14 positions agree with TRBD2. Looked up from germline, CDR1 is SNHLY and CDR2 is FYNNEI. There are 15 residues in the CDR3. The CDR3 DNA sequence: TGTGCCAGCAGTGCGACTAGCGGGGGGGCCGATGAGGAGTTCTTC. Residues: CASSATSGGADEEFF.

This chain uses TRBV6-1 with TRBJ1-1, with 8 bases lining up with TRBD1. V lost 5 bases to trimming and J lost 1 base; unmatched junction nucleotides: 6. Germline CDR1 and CDR2: MNHNS and SASEGT. CDR3 size: 15 residues. The CDR3 coding sequence is TGTGCCAGCAGTCAGTTCGGGACAGGGAACACTGAAGCTTTCTTT. Its translation: CASSQFGTGNTEAFF.

This clonotype came up a few times. The chain has TRBV10-3 and TRBJ1-5; D possibly corresponds to TRBD1 (6 bases). The germline gives CDR1 ENHRY, CDR2 SYGVKD. This CDR3 comprises 15 residues. Trimming took 2 bases from V and 1 from J, leaving 9 bases between them. As DNA, the CDR3 is TGTGCCATCAGTGAGACTGGACAGAGCAATCAGCCCCAGCATTTT. Translating gives CAISETGQSNQPQHF.

This clonotype occurred a few times. The V and J genes are TRBV12-3 or TRBV12-4 and TRBJ1-4, with D uncertain. V was pared by 8 bases and J by 1 base, with 11 bases between. CDR3 size: 14 residues. The chain's CDR3 is CASGKGGTNEKLFF. As DNA, the CDR3 is TGTGCCAGCGGAAAAGGCGGAACTAATGAAAAACTGTTTTTT.

V and J are TRBV5-6 and TRBJ1-2; the match to TRBD1 covers 8 bases. The trim removed 3 bases at V and 4 bases at J, leaving 8 bases unmatched. The CDR3 consists of 15 residues. The V gene's germline CDR1 is SGHDT and CDR2 YYEEEE. The CDR3 bases are TGTGCCAGCAGCTGGGGACAGGTATTTGCCTATGGCTACACCTTC. Encoded protein: CASSWGQVFAYGYTF. The whole variable domain, remainder taken from reference TRBV5-6 and TRBJ1-2, is DAGVTQSPTHLIKTRGQQVTLRCSPKSGHDTVSWYQQALGQGPQFIFQYYEEEERQRGNFPDRFSGHQFPNYSSELNVNALLLGDSALYLCASSWGQVFAYGYTFGSGTRLTVV.

This clonotype was seen more than once but under ten times. The CDR3 protein is CASSPLGTSGSHEQFF. CDR3 nucleotide sequence: TGTGCCAGCTCACCGCTTGGGACTAGCGGGAGCCATGAGCAGTTCTTC. This chain links TRBV18 with TRBJ2-1; 14 bases align to TRBD2. Germline V gene lookup returns CDR1 KGHSH and CDR2 LQKENI. This CDR3 contains 16 residues. The V gene end was trimmed by 3 bases and the J gene end by 8 bases; junction bases not matched to a gene: 6.

This clonotype has a handful of counts. The chain links TRBV4-3 to TRBJ2-7; 7 bases map to TRBD2. V gave up 0 bases and J gave up 4 bases; unmatched junction bases: 9. Per the germline V gene, CDR1 is LGHNA and CDR2 is YSLEER. The CDR3 loop spans 16 amino acids. This CDR3 is CASSQDQQRGLYEQYF. As DNA, the CDR3 is TGCGCCAGCAGCCAAGATCAGCAGCGGGGCCTTTACGAGCAGTACTTC.

This clonotype was counted a few times. The genes are TRBV11-1 and TRBJ2-1, with 9 bases aligning to TRBD2. V lost 5 bases and J lost 4; bases outside the gene matches: 15. This CDR3 has 18 amino acids. From germline, CDR1 is SGHAT and CDR2 FQDESV (reference sequence). The CDR3 DNA reads TGTGCCAGCAGCCCCTATCTCCTGCGGGGGGGCATTTACAATGAGCAGTTCTTC. Its translation is CASSPYLLRGGIYNEQFF.